This T cell receptor beta chain stems from a study of T cell responses to AZD1222 COVID-19 vaccine. With regard to this clone: The antigen is undetermined.

Study-wide findings and caveats: Close to half of all spike-specific TCRs reportedly target regions of the variants that are unmutated. Spike-wide vaccine-associated CD4 TCRs dominated at 160-218 and 743-854. Spike-specific TCR depth and breadth grew after two AZD1222 doses.

This table comes from immunoSEQ multiplex PCR, and its TCRdb copy is limited to in-frame clones, with some not included. The sample yields around 120,000 clones, 85% to 90% seen once. This clonotype was obtained from an adult in good health. The sequencing here drew on peripheral blood, taken on day 0 of AZD1222 vaccination.

Here the CDR3 reads CASSVAGELFF. The CDR3 DNA reads TGTGCCAGCAGCGTAGCCGGGGAGCTGTTTTTT. The gene calls are TRBV9 and TRBJ2-2; D is ambiguous. In germline, CDR1 is SGDLS, CDR2 YYNGEE. Trimming removed 0 bases from V and 6 bases from J, with 0 bases in between. The CDR3 has 11 amino acids.